These T cell receptor beta chains were read from a single sample in a study of vaccination and CD4 T cells after COVID-19. For these receptors, no antigen is known. Each CDR3 protein is one row after TCRdb ran MiXCR on the PCR reads. The sample carries 15,000 to 20,000 distinct CDR3 sequences, roughly 34% recorded once. The sample consisted of CD4+ T cells from blood, cultured in vitro. The receptors stem from a human donor who had recovered from COVID-19. Each CDR3 is given with its conserved first and last residue. Fields, in order: D gene, clone size, J gene, V gene, CDR3 DNA, CDR3 protein. The D gene is left open where the match is weak. Size is omitted from some rows. Given values are once, few, many or a class for expanded clones.

-,-,TRBJ2-7,TRBV28,TGTGCCAGCAGTTCGTACGGGGACGAGCAGTACTTC,CASSSYGDEQYF
-,-,TRBJ2-5,TRBV7-2,TGTGCCAGCAGTCGGAGGGGGGAGACCCAGTACTTC,CASSRRGETQYF
-,-,TRBJ1-1,TRBV6-2/TRBV6-3,TGTGCCAGCAGTTACTCATCCATCGCTTTCTTT,CASSYSSIAFF
-,-,TRBJ1-5,TRBV27,TGTGCCAGCAGTTCAGCCGAGGGAGGCAATCAGCCCCAGCATTTT,CASSSAEGGNQPQHF
-,few,TRBJ1-2,TRBV7-2,TGTGCCAGCAGCTCAAGGACAGTTCAGAACTATGGCTACACCTTC,CASSSRTVQNYGYTF
-,-,TRBJ1-2,TRBV28,TGTGCCAGCCTTAACCAAGGGACGAACTATGGCTACACCTTC,CASLNQGTNYGYTF
TRBD2,-,TRBJ2-1,TRBV4-2,TGTGCCAGCAGCCAAGATACTAGCGGGAGGCACTACAATGAGCAGTTCTTC,CASSQDTSGRHYNEQFF
-,-,TRBJ2-6,TRBV7-2,TGTGCCAGCAGCTCACTCGGGGGAACGAGCTCTGGGGCCAACGTCCTGACTTTC,CASSSLGGTSSGANVLTF
-,few,TRBJ1-5,TRBV5-8,TGTGCCAGCAGCACCCGGGACTGGAGTCAGCCCCAGCATTTT,CASSTRDWSQPQHF
-,few,TRBJ2-7,TRBV7-8,TGTGCCAGCAGCGAGAATGGGGGTTACTACGAGCAGTACTTC,CASSENGGYYEQYF
TRBD2,-,TRBJ2-1,TRBV7-3,TGTGCCAGCAGTCGGACTAGCGGTAATCACAATGAGCAGTTCTTC,CASSRTSGNHNEQFF
-,-,TRBJ1-5,TRBV6-5,TGTGTCAGCAGTTCAGGCTATAATCAGCCCCAGCATTTT,CVSSSGYNQPQHF
-,-,TRBJ2-3,TRBV28,TGTGCCAGCAGCACAAGATCACCGGGACACCTCAACACAGATACGCAGTATTTT,CASSTRSPGHLNTDTQYF
-,-,TRBJ2-3,TRBV5-1,TGCGCCAGCAGCTTTTCCGGGACGAACACAGATACGCAGTATTTT,CASSFSGTNTDTQYF
-,-,TRBJ2-7,TRBV5-4,TGTGCCAGCAGCCGTTCCAGCGGGTTATTTTCCGACGAGCAGTACTTC,CASSRSSGLFSDEQYF
-,-,TRBJ1-5,TRBV20-1,TGCAGCGCCCGTGGTAGGGGCAATCAGCCCCAGCATTTT,CSARGRGNQPQHF
-,-,TRBJ2-7,TRBV21-1,TGTGCCAGCAGCAAAAAAGACAGGGTAGGTGACGAGCAGTACTTC,CASSKKDRVGDEQYF
-,-,TRBJ2-1,TRBV10-1,TGCGCCAGCAGTGGCGGGGTGGGGGACGAGCAGTTCTTC,CASSGGVGDEQFF
TRBD1,-,TRBJ2-1,TRBV7-9,TGTGCCAGCAGCTTAGCCGGGACAGGGGTTGAGCAGTTCTTC,CASSLAGTGVEQFF
TRBD2,-,TRBJ2-2,TRBV15,TGTGCCACCAGCAGAGATCTCCCGGGAGGGGTCACCGGGGAGCTGTTTTTT,CATSRDLPGGVTGELFF
-,-,TRBJ1-5,TRBV6-1,TGTGCCAGCAGTGAAGTAGGGTTTTGGAGCAATCAGCCCCAGCATTTT,CASSEVGFWSNQPQHF
TRBD2,medium-sized,TRBJ2-3,TRBV20-1,TGCAGTGCTAGATACGGGACCGCGGCTAGCGGGATCACAGATACGCAGTATTTT,CSARYGTAASGITDTQYF
-,-,TRBJ1-5,TRBV7-2,TGTGCCAGCAGCTTAGGCCCGGGGCAGCAGCATTTT,CASSLGPGQQHF
-,-,TRBJ2-5,TRBV30,TGTGCCTGGACCAAAAGCAGGGAGACGGGGACCCAGTACTTC,CAWTKSRETGTQYF
-,-,TRBJ2-1,TRBV7-9,TGTGCCAGCAGCTCGGGACTGGTGCAGTTCTTC,CASSSGLVQFF
TRBD1,-,TRBJ1-2,TRBV2,TGTGCCAGCAGTGAAGAGGGCAGGGGGCTTGGCTACACCTTC,CASSEEGRGLGYTF
-,-,TRBJ1-2,TRBV20-1,TGCAGTGCTAGCGTAGCGAACTATGGCTACACCTTC,CSASVANYGYTF
-,-,TRBJ2-3,TRBV9,TGTGCCAGCACCAGAATGGGGGGCAGCACAGATACGCAGTATTTT,CASTRMGGSTDTQYF
-,few,TRBJ1-5,TRBV2,TGTGCCAGCAGTACGGACCTAGGTCAGCCCCAGCATTTT,CASSTDLGQPQHF
TRBD2,-,TRBJ2-5,TRBV6-1,TGTGCCGGCGGGGGGCGAAGAATAAAAGAGACCCAGTACTTC,CAGGGRRIKETQYF
-,-,TRBJ1-2,TRBV28,TGTGCCAGCAGTTTAACGGGACAAGCGATCTATGGCTACACCTTC,CASSLTGQAIYGYTF
-,-,TRBJ2-7,TRBV7-9,TGTGCCAGCAGCTTAGTGAGCGGTACCCCCGCTGAGCAGTACTTC,CASSLVSGTPAEQYF
-,few,TRBJ2-3,TRBV6-4,TGTGCCAGCAGTGACGGCGGCAGCACAGATACGCAGTATTTT,CASSDGGSTDTQYF
-,few,TRBJ2-2,TRBV20-1,TGCAGTGCTATAAAAATCTCCACCGGGGAGCTGTTTTTT,CSAIKISTGELFF
TRBD2,-,TRBJ2-1,TRBV10-2,TGCGCCAGCAGTGAATTCGGACTAGCGGTAGGGCAAACTCAGGATGAGCAGTTCTTC,CASSEFGLAVGQTQDEQFF
TRBD1,once,TRBJ2-3,TRBV12-3/TRBV12-4,TGTGCCAGCAGTTTAGTACAGGGGGGCACAGATACGCAGTATTTT,CASSLVQGGTDTQYF
-,few,TRBJ1-1,TRBV5-6,TGTGCCAGCAGCTTCAGGACAGCGAACACTGAAGCTTTCTTT,CASSFRTANTEAFF
-,-,TRBJ2-5,TRBV20-1,TGCAGTGCCGAGGCGTTCCAAGAGACCCAGTACTTC,CSAEAFQETQYF
TRBD2,-,TRBJ2-5,TRBV15,TGTGCCACCAGGCCTGGGACTAGCGGGAGAGGGGAGACCCAGTACTTC,CATRPGTSGRGETQYF
TRBD2,few,TRBJ2-5,TRBV20-1,TGCAGTGCTCTAGGGACTAGCTATAAGACCCAGTACTTC,CSALGTSYKTQYF
-,-,TRBJ2-7,TRBV6-2/TRBV6-3,TGTGCCAGCAGTTACCGGGACAACTACGAGCAGTACTTC,CASSYRDNYEQYF
-,few,TRBJ1-5,TRBV19,TGTGCCAGTAGTATTGGGGGTAGCCACAATCAGCCCCAGCATTTT,CASSIGGSHNQPQHF
-,-,TRBJ1-5,TRBV18,TGTGCCAGCTCACCCGATAGACTCAGCAATCAGCCCCAGCATTTT,CASSPDRLSNQPQHF
-,few,TRBJ1-6,TRBV20-1,TGCAGTGCTAGACCCCGGGGGACCAATTCACCCCTCCACTTT,CSARPRGTNSPLHF
-,few,TRBJ2-3,TRBV11-3,TGTGCCAGCAGCTCGGGACTCACTAGCACAGATACGCAGTATTTT,CASSSGLTSTDTQYF
-,-,TRBJ2-2,TRBV7-9,TGTGCCAGCAGAGACCGGGTCTCCAACACCGGGGAGCTGTTTTTT,CASRDRVSNTGELFF
-,-,TRBJ2-3,TRBV7-6,TGTGCCAGCAGCGCGACTACTGTCCCGGCAGAGACGCAGTATTTT,CASSATTVPAETQYF
TRBD1,few,TRBJ1-2,TRBV5-4,TGTGCCAGCAGCTTGGCCAGGACAGGGGATAACTATGGCTACACCTTC,CASSLARTGDNYGYTF